The TCR beta chain described here comes from a study of blood T cell repertoires in COVID-19. As for the study in general: Sources were T cells, B-cell-depleted T cells, or PBMCs; the material itself was cDNA or gDNA.

CDR1 is SGHTA, CDR2 FQGTGA, per germline. The CDR3 consists of 18 residues. After removal of 5 bases from V and 2 bases from J, the junction contained 13 bases not matched to a gene. Authors' processing steps: For nucleated cells, counts were estimated from reference gene primer amplification. Some clones are missing from TCRdb's copy, which holds only in-frame ones; the method was immunoSEQ multiplex PCR. V, J and clone size are taken as reported in that table, and D and trimming were inferred from the DNA itself. The top ten hold roughly 6% of the sample, which has about 60,000 clones, more than 60% seen once.

The source is a woman in her 70s with acute or convalescent COVID-19. Source material: peripheral blood. This chain joins TRBV7-3 and TRBJ2-3; TRBD2 agrees at 10 bases. CDR3 sequence: CASSPLWIAGGTTDTQYF. The CDR3 DNA reads TGTGCCAGCAGCCCACTCTGGATAGCGGGGGGAACCACAGATACGCAGTATTTT.